This is a list of T cell receptor beta chains from one sample in a study of blood T cells in healthy people across ages. MiXCR was run by TCRdb on the 5' RACE reads, yielding one entry per CDR3 protein. The sample lists roughly 500,000 distinct CDR3 sequences, 27% occurring once. The sequenced material came from blood. Receptors were obtained from a woman between 70 and 85 years old in good health. CDR3s include the opening cysteine and the closing phenylalanine or tryptophan. The order of the fields is D gene, V gene, clone size, J gene, CDR3 protein, CDR3 DNA. The D gene is left open where the match is weak. Some rows have no size entry. The others give once, few or many, or a class for an expanded clone.

D gene: TRBD1; V gene: TRBV4-3; clone size: many; J gene: TRBJ2-3; CDR3 protein: CASSQDRGTDTQYF; CDR3 DNA: TGTGCCAGCAGCCAAGACAGGGGCACAGATACGCAGTATTTT
D gene: TRBD1; V gene: TRBV27; clone size: -; J gene: TRBJ1-2; CDR3 protein: CASSLSPRGQANYGYTF; CDR3 DNA: TGTGCCAGCAGTTTATCTCCTCGAGGACAGGCTAACTATGGCTACACCTTC
D gene: TRBD1; V gene: TRBV15; clone size: -; J gene: TRBJ2-1; CDR3 protein: CATSRDLGQGGTYNEQFF; CDR3 DNA: TGTGCCACCAGCAGAGATCTAGGACAGGGTGGGACCTACAATGAGCAGTTCTTC
D gene: -; V gene: TRBV4-2; clone size: few; J gene: TRBJ1-5; CDR3 protein: CASSQGGAEGPLNNQPQHF; CDR3 DNA: TGTGCCAGCAGCCAAGGAGGGGCGGAGGGCCCACTAAACAATCAGCCCCAGCATTTT
D gene: TRBD1; V gene: TRBV2; clone size: few; J gene: TRBJ2-5; CDR3 protein: CASGEDRGGETQYF; CDR3 DNA: TGTGCCAGCGGGGAAGACAGGGGGGGCGAGACCCAGTACTTC
D gene: TRBD1; V gene: TRBV29-1; clone size: -; J gene: TRBJ2-7; CDR3 protein: CSVEDPGTGNAHEQYF; CDR3 DNA: TGCAGCGTTGAAGATCCCGGGACAGGGAATGCCCACGAGCAGTACTTC
D gene: -; V gene: TRBV29-1; clone size: -; J gene: TRBJ2-4; CDR3 protein: CSVEDKGNIQYF; CDR3 DNA: TGCAGCGTTGAGGATAAGGGAAACATTCAGTACTTC
D gene: -; V gene: TRBV20-1; clone size: few; J gene: TRBJ2-1; CDR3 protein: CSARGGYNEQFF; CDR3 DNA: TGCAGTGCTAGAGGCGGGTACAATGAGCAGTTCTTC
D gene: -; V gene: TRBV20-1; clone size: few; J gene: TRBJ1-1; CDR3 protein: CSASPTVNTEAFF; CDR3 DNA: TGCAGTGCAAGCCCGACCGTAAACACTGAAGCTTTCTTT
D gene: TRBD1; V gene: TRBV5-5; clone size: few; J gene: TRBJ2-7; CDR3 protein: CASSLDRDSYEQYF; CDR3 DNA: TGTGCCAGCAGCCTCGACAGGGATTCCTACGAGCAGTACTTC
D gene: -; V gene: TRBV7-2; clone size: few; J gene: TRBJ2-3; CDR3 protein: CASSLEANWGGQYF; CDR3 DNA: TGTGCCAGCAGCTTAGAGGCAAACTGGGGTGGGCAGTATTTT
D gene: -; V gene: TRBV7-9; clone size: -; J gene: TRBJ2-7; CDR3 protein: CASSPRWGGYEQYF; CDR3 DNA: TGTGCCAGCAGCCCCCGGTGGGGTGGCTACGAGCAGTACTTC
D gene: TRBD2; V gene: TRBV2; clone size: -; J gene: TRBJ2-5; CDR3 protein: CASSGAMGLGIQETQYF; CDR3 DNA: TGTGCCAGCAGTGGAGCTATGGGACTAGGAATCCAAGAGACCCAGTACTTC
D gene: -; V gene: TRBV20-1; clone size: -; J gene: TRBJ2-5; CDR3 protein: CSAIMGSYQETQYF; CDR3 DNA: TGCAGTGCTATCATGGGCTCGTACCAAGAGACCCAGTACTTC
D gene: -; V gene: TRBV4-1; clone size: -; J gene: TRBJ1-2; CDR3 protein: CASSPQVGLGGYTF; CDR3 DNA: TGCGCCAGCAGCCCCCAAGTAGGGCTAGGAGGCTACACCTTC
D gene: -; V gene: TRBV7-9; clone size: -; J gene: TRBJ1-2; CDR3 protein: CASSLAGTGKWNYGYTF; CDR3 DNA: TGTGCCAGCAGCTTAGCGGGTACGGGAAAATGGAACTATGGCTACACCTTC
D gene: TRBD1; V gene: TRBV29-1; clone size: -; J gene: TRBJ1-1; CDR3 protein: CSVGRDRGYYNTEAFF; CDR3 DNA: TGCAGCGTTGGACGGGACAGGGGTTATTACAACACTGAAGCTTTCTTT
D gene: TRBD2; V gene: TRBV4-1; clone size: many; J gene: TRBJ2-5; CDR3 protein: CASSQDWDYGKTQYF; CDR3 DNA: TGCGCCAGCAGCCAAGACTGGGACTACGGGAAGACCCAGTACTTC